The clone carrying this T cell receptor beta chain was detected many times. Regarding time point: sample taken at primary tumor resection. The study sequenced unsorted whole RNA from tumor, nontumor lung or frozen PBMC. The data stem from a study of spatial heterogeneity in lung cancer. TCRdb fed the 5' RACE reads into MiXCR, producing one record per CDR3 protein. The sample holds tens of thousands of distinct CDR3 sequences, under 9% seen once. This TCR came from a male donor with early-stage non-small cell lung cancer. The material was PBMCs, obtained at surgery.

Here the CDR3 DNA reads TGTGCCGTCAACCCGGGACAGGGGACTCACAATGAGCAGTTCTTC. It encodes CAVNPGQGTHNEQFF. The chain is built from TRBV10-3 and TRBJ2-1, with TRBD1 identical over 10 bases. Germline-derived CDR1 and CDR2 are ENHRY and SYGVKD. CDR3 length equals 15 residues. V shed 11 bases, J shed 5 bases, and the junction held 12 bases outside the gene matches.